The 7 T cell receptor beta chains in this list originate from one sample, sequenced in a study of spatial heterogeneity in lung cancer. Using its own MiXCR run on the 5' RACE reads, TCRdb lists one record per CDR3 protein. The data contain under 50,000 distinct CDR3 sequences, 5.2% of them seen just once; the ten biggest clones take up 25%. As to time point: sample taken at primary tumor resection. Unsorted whole RNA samples from tumor, nontumor lung or frozen PBMC were sequenced. Sequenced here: PBMCs, sampled at surgery. These receptors were obtained from a female donor with early-stage non-small cell lung cancer.

This clonotype has at least ten counts. This rearrangement joins TRBV7-9 to TRBJ1-2; 7 nucleotides agree with TRBD1. This CDR3 is 15 amino acids long. V gave up 0 bases and J gave up 8 bases; unmatched junction bases: 9. Germline V gene lookup returns CDR1 SEHNR and CDR2 FQNEAQ (reference sequence). The DNA of the CDR3 is TGTGCCAGCAGCTTAGCCCTTGCAACAGGGGTCGGCTACACCTTC. The encoded protein is CASSLALATGVGYTF.

This clonotype was picked up a small number of times. The chain has TRBV4-1 and TRBJ2-5; D might be TRBD2 (7 bases). The length of the CDR3 is 15 residues. Looked up from germline, CDR1 is MGHRA and CDR2 is YSYEKL. Between the trimmed V and J ends, which lost 5 bases and 4 bases, there was a span of 17 bases. The CDR3 sequence: CASSGGAVQGETQYF. The CDR3 DNA reads TGCGCCAGCAGCGGGGGGGCGGTTCAGGGAGAGACCCAGTACTTC.

Ten or more counts support this clonotype. V is TRBV6-5 and J is TRBJ1-5; 7 positions match TRBD1. The V and J ends lost 8 bases and 4 bases, in that order; junction bases with no gene match: 2. Germline V gene sequence: CDR1 MNHEY, CDR2 SVGAGI. The CDR3 contains 12 residues. The CDR3 loop is CASWDRNQPQHF. As DNA, the CDR3 is TGTGCCAGCTGGGACAGAAATCAGCCCCAGCATTTT.

This clonotype turned up a few times. V gene TRBV4-1 combines with J gene TRBJ2-3, with 8 bases fitting TRBD2. The CDR3 is 16 amino acids. The V segment lost 2 bases and the J segment 0 bases; nucleotides outside the gene matches: 4. Germline CDR1 is MGHRA and CDR2 is YSYEKL. The chain's CDR3 is CASSQPQRGSTDTQYF. The CDR3 region has the DNA TGCGCCAGCAGCCAACCCCAGCGGGGGAGCACAGATACGCAGTATTTT.

In this sample, this clonotype turned up many times. The V and J genes are TRBV7-2 and TRBJ1-1, with D hard to call. CDR1 SGHTA and CDR2 FQGNSA come from the germline V gene. The CDR3 consists of 13 residues. V was trimmed by 4 bases and J by 8 bases, leaving 14 bases between them. The chain's CDR3 is CASSSSGRVEAFF. The CDR3 DNA is TGTGCCAGCAGCTCAAGTGGGAGGGTAGAAGCTTTCTTT. Using reference TRBV7-2 and TRBJ1-1 for the parts outside the CDR3, the full variable domain is GAGVSQSPSNKVTEKGKDVELRCDPISGHTALYWYRQSLGQGLEFLIYFQGNSAPDKSGLPSDRFSAERTGGSVSTLTIQRTQQEDSAVYLCASSSSGRVEAFFGQGTRLTVV.

In this sample, this clonotype turned up a few times. The rearrangement uses TRBV11-3 and TRBJ1-1; D not certain. Germline assignment: CDR1 SGHNT and CDR2 YENEEA. V was pared by 5 bases and J by 6 bases, with 10 bases between. This CDR3 contains 12 residues. CDR3 residues: CASSLSGAEAFF. CDR3 DNA: TGTGCCAGCAGCCTATCAGGCGCTGAAGCTTTCTTT.

This clonotype appeared a few times. This rearrangement joins TRBV7-9 to TRBJ2-2; 10 bases line up with TRBD2. Germline values: CDR1 SEHNR, CDR2 FQNEAQ (reference sequence). This CDR3 has 14 residues. V lost 7 bases, J lost 3 bases, and 2 bases stayed unmatched. DNA of the CDR3: TGTGCCAGCATAGCGGGGGGCCACACCGGGGAGCTGTTTTTT. Translating gives CASIAGGHTGELFF.